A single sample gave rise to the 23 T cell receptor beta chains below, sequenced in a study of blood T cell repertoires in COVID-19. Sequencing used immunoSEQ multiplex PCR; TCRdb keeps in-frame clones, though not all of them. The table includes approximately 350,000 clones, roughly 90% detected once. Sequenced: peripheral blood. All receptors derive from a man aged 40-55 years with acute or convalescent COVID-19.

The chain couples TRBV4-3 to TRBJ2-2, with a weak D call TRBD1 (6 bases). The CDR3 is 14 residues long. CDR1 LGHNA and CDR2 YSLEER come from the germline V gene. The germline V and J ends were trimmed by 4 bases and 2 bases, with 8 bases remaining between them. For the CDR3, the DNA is TGCGCCAGCAGCCGGGGGCTCAACACCGGGGAGCTGTTTTTT. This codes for CASSRGLNTGELFF.

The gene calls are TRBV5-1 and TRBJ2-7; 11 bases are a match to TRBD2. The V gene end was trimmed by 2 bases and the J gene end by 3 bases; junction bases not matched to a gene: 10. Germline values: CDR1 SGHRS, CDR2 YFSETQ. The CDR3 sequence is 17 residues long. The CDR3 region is CASSFLLAGDYRYEQYF. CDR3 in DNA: TGCGCCAGCAGCTTTTTACTAGCGGGGGATTACCGCTACGAGCAGTACTTC.

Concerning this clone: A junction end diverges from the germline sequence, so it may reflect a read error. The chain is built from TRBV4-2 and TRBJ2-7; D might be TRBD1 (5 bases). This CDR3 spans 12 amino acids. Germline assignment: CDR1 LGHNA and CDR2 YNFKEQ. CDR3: CASSPPRGFPHF. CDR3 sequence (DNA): TGTGCCAGCAGCCCCCCTAGGGGTTTCCCGCACTTC.

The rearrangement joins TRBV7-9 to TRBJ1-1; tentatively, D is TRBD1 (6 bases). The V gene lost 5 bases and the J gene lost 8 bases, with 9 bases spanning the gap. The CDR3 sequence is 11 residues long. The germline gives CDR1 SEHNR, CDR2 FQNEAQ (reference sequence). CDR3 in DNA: TGTGCCAGCAGCCTCGGGACAGAAGCTTTCTTT. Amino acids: CASSLGTEAFF.

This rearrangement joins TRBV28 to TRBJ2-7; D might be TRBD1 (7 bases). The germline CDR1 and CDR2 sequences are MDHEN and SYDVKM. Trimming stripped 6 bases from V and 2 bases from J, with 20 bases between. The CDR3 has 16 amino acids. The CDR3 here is CASSSPAEGATYEQYF. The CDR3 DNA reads TGTGCCAGCAGCTCCCCGGCGGAGGGGGCGACCTACGAGCAGTACTTC. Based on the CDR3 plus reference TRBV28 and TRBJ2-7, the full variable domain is DVKVTQSSRYLVKRTGEKVFLECVQDMDHENMFWYRQDPGLGLRLIYFSYDVKMKEKGDIPEGYSVSREKKERFSLILESASTNQTSMYLCASSSPAEGATYEQYFGPGTRLTVT.

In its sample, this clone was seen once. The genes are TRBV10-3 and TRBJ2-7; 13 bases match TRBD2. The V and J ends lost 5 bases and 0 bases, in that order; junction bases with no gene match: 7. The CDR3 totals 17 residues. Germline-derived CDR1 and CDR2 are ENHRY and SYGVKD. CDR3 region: CAISRTSGRGGSYEQYF. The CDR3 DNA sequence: TGTGCCATCAGTCGGACTAGCGGGAGAGGGGGCTCCTACGAGCAGTACTTC.

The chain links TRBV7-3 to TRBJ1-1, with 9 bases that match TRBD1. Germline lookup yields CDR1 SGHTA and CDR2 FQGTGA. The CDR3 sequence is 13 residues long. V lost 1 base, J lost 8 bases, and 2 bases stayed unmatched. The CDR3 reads CASSLRQGVEAFF. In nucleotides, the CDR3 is TGTGCCAGCAGCTTAAGACAGGGGGTAGAAGCTTTCTTT.

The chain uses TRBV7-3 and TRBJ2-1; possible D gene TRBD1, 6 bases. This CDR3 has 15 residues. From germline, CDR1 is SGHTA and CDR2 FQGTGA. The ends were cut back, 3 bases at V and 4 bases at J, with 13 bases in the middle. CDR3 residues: CASSFQGYGYNEQFF. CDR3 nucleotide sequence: TGTGCCAGCAGCTTCCAGGGGTACGGGTACAATGAGCAGTTCTTC.

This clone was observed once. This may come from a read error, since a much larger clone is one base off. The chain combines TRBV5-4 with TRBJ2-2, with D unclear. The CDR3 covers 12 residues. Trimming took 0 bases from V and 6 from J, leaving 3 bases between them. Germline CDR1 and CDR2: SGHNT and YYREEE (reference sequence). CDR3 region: CASSLDSGELFF. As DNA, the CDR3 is TGTGCCAGCAGCTTGGACTCCGGGGAGCTGTTTTTT.

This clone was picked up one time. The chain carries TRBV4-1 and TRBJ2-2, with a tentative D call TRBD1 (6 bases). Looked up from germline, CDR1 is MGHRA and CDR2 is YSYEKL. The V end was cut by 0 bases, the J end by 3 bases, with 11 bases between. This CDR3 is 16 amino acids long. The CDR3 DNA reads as TGCGCCAGCAGCCAAGATCTGGGGGCGGACACCGGGGAGCTGTTTTTT. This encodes CASSQDLGADTGELFF.

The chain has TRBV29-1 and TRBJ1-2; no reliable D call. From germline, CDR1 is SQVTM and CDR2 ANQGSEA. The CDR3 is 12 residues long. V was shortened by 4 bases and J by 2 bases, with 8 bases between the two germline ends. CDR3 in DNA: TGCAGCGTTGGGCAGGCCAACTATGGCTACACCTTC. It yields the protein CSVGQANYGYTF.

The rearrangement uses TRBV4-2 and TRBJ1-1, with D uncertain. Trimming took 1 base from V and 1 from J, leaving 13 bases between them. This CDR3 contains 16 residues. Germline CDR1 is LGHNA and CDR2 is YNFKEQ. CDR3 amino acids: CASSQVSSAGNTEAFF. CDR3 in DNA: TGTGCCAGCAGCCAAGTCAGTAGTGCAGGGAACACTGAAGCTTTCTTT.

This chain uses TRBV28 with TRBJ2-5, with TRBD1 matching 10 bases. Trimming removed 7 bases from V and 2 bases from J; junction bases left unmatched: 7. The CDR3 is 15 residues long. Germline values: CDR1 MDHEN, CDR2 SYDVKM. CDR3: CASIATGGYQETQYF. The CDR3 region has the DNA TGTGCCAGCATCGCGACAGGGGGCTATCAAGAGACCCAGTACTTC.

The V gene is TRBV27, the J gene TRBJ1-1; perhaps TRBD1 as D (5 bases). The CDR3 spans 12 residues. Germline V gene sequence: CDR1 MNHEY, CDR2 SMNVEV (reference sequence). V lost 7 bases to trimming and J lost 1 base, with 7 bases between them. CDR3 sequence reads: CASKRGNTEAFF. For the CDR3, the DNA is TGTGCCAGCAAAAGGGGGAACACTGAAGCTTTCTTT.

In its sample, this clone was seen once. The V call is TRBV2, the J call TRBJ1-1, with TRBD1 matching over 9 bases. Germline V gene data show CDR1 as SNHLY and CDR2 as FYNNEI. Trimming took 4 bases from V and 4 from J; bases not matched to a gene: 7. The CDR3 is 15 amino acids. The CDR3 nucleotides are TGTGCCAGCAGTGGTGGGACAGGGTTGGGCACTGAAGCTTTCTTT. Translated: CASSGGTGLGTEAFF.

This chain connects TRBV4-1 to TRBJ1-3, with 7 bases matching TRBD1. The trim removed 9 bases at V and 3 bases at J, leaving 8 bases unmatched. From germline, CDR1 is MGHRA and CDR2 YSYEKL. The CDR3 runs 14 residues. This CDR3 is CASSPRGVGNTIYF. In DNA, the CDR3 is TGCGCCAGTTCTCCCAGGGGGGTTGGAAACACCATATATTTT.

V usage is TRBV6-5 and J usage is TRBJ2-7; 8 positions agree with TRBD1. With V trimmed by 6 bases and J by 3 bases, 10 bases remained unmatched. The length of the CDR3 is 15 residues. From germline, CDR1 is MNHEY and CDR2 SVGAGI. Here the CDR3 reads CASRFPRDRYYEQYF. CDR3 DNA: TGTGCCAGCAGATTTCCTCGGGACAGGTACTACGAGCAGTACTTC.

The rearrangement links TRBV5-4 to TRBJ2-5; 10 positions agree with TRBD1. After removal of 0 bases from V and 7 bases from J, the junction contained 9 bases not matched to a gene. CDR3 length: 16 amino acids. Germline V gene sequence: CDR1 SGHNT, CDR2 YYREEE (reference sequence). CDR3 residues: CASSLGGTGAFWTQYF. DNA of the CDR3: TGTGCCAGCAGCTTGGGAGGGACAGGGGCTTTTTGGACCCAGTACTTC.

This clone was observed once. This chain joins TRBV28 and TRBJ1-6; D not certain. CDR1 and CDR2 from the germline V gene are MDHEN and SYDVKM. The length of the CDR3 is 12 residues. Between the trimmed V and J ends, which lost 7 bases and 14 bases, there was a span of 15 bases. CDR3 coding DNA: TGTGCCAGCACCTCCGGTCCTGGTGCCCTCCACTTT. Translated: CASTSGPGALHF.

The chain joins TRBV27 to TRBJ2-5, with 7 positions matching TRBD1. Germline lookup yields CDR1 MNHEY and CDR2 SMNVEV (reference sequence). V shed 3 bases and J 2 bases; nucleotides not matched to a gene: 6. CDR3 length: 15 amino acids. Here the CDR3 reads CASSFHDRVQETQYF. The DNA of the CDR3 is TGTGCCAGCAGTTTCCACGACAGGGTTCAAGAGACCCAGTACTTC.

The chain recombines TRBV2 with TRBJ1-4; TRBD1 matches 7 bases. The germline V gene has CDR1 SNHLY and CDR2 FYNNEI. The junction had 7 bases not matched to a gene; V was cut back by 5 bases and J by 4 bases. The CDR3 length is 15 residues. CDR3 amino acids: CASSLDRAYNEKLFF. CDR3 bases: TGTGCCAGCAGTCTTGACAGGGCCTATAATGAAAAACTGTTTTTT.

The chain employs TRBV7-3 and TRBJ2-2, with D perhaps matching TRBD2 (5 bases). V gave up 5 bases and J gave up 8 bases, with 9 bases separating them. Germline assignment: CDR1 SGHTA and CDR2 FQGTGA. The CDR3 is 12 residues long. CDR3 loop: CASSQAGGELFF. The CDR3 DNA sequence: TGTGCCAGCAGCCAGGCGGGTGGGGAGCTGTTTTTT. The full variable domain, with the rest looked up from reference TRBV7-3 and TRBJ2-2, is GAGVSQTPSNKVTEKGKYVELRCDPISGHTALYWYRQSLGQGPEFLIYFQGTGAADDSGLPNDRFFAVRPEGSVSTLKIQRTERGDSAVYLCASSQAGGELFFGEGSRLTVL.

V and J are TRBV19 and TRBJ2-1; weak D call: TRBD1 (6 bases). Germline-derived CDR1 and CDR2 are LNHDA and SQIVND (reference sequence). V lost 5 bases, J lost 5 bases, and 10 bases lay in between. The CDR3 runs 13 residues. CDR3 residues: CASSPGTNNEQFF. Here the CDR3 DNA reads TGTGCCAGTAGTCCCGGGACAAACAATGAGCAGTTCTTC.